A selection of T cell receptor beta chains follows, all from one sample in a study of response to subunit inactivated influenza vaccine. TCRdb re-called the RT-PCR reads through MiXCR, storing one row per CDR3 protein. Of around 300,000 distinct CDR3 sequences in the sample, 20% to 25% were seen once. The input for sequencing was PBMCs from blood, taken roughly 20 months after vaccination. Receptor source: a man between 50 and 75 years old who received an inactivated influenza vaccine. Each CDR3 is given with its conserved first and last residue. A D gene is named only where the DNA matches it firmly. Clone size appears in some rows only: once, few, many, or a class for an expanded clone.

D gene: -; V gene: TRBV6-5; clone size: few; J gene: TRBJ2-5; CDR3 DNA: TGTGCCAGCAGTTACCTCAGTCAAGAGACCCAGTACTTC; CDR3 protein: CASSYLSQETQYF
D gene: TRBD2; V gene: TRBV10-3; clone size: -; J gene: TRBJ2-1; CDR3 DNA: TGTGCCATCAGCCCGGGACTAGCGGGGGAAGAGTTCTTC; CDR3 protein: CAISPGLAGEEFF
D gene: -; V gene: TRBV28; clone size: few; J gene: TRBJ1-5; CDR3 DNA: TGTGCCAGCAGTTTAGCACAACGGCTAAGCAATCAGCCCCAGCATTTT; CDR3 protein: CASSLAQRLSNQPQHF
D gene: -; V gene: TRBV5-4; clone size: -; J gene: TRBJ1-1; CDR3 DNA: TGTGCCAGCAGCTTGGACCCGGGCGTGGGCACTGAAGCTTTCTTT; CDR3 protein: CASSLDPGVGTEAFF
D gene: -; V gene: TRBV27; clone size: -; J gene: TRBJ1-5; CDR3 DNA: TGTGCCAGCAGTTTAAAAGTTGGTAATCAGCCCCAGCATTTT; CDR3 protein: CASSLKVGNQPQHF
D gene: -; V gene: TRBV4-2; clone size: few; J gene: TRBJ2-2; CDR3 DNA: TGTGCCAGCAGCCCAACGACTAGTGCTACCGGGGAGCTGTTTTTT; CDR3 protein: CASSPTTSATGELFF
D gene: -; V gene: TRBV12-3/TRBV12-4; clone size: few; J gene: TRBJ1-5; CDR3 DNA: TGTGCCAGCAGTTCCCCCGGGACTTCCCAGCATTTT; CDR3 protein: CASSSPGTSQHF
D gene: -; V gene: TRBV15; clone size: -; J gene: TRBJ2-1; CDR3 DNA: TGTGCCACCAGCAGAGAGAGGCTAGCCGATGAGCAGTTCTTC; CDR3 protein: CATSRERLADEQFF
D gene: -; V gene: TRBV4-1; clone size: -; J gene: TRBJ1-1; CDR3 DNA: TGCGCCAGCAGCCAAGGGGAGATGAACACTGAAGCTTTCTTT; CDR3 protein: CASSQGEMNTEAFF
D gene: -; V gene: TRBV7-9; clone size: -; J gene: TRBJ1-1; CDR3 DNA: TGTGCCAGCAGCTCGAGCGGAGGCACTGAAGCTTTCTTT; CDR3 protein: CASSSSGGTEAFF
D gene: -; V gene: TRBV23-1; clone size: few; J gene: TRBJ1-1; CDR3 DNA: TGCGCCAGCAGTCAAGGTTGGACTGAAGCTTTCTTT; CDR3 protein: CASSQGWTEAFF
D gene: -; V gene: TRBV20-1; clone size: few; J gene: TRBJ1-1; CDR3 DNA: TGCAGTGCTAGGCGAGACAGCAACACTGAAGCTTTCTTT; CDR3 protein: CSARRDSNTEAFF
D gene: -; V gene: TRBV9; clone size: -; J gene: TRBJ1-6; CDR3 DNA: TGTGCCAGCAGCGTTCTTTCGGGGCCCCTCCACTTT; CDR3 protein: CASSVLSGPLHF
D gene: -; V gene: TRBV30; clone size: -; J gene: TRBJ1-1; CDR3 DNA: TGTGCCTGGAGTGCCGGACGGGTGAACACTGAAGCTTTCTTT; CDR3 protein: CAWSAGRVNTEAFF
D gene: TRBD1; V gene: TRBV7-2; clone size: once; J gene: TRBJ2-7; CDR3 DNA: TGTGCCAGCAGCCCTTTCTTACAGGGGGTCTCCTACGAGCAGTACTTC; CDR3 protein: CASSPFLQGVSYEQYF
D gene: -; V gene: TRBV25-1; clone size: -; J gene: TRBJ1-2; CDR3 DNA: TGTGCCAGCAGTGAATTCGGGGGTGGCTACACCTTC; CDR3 protein: CASSEFGGGYTF
D gene: TRBD2; V gene: TRBV12-3/TRBV12-4; clone size: few; J gene: TRBJ2-1; CDR3 DNA: TGTGCCAGCGTTTGGGCTAGCGGATCCTACAATGAGCAGTTCTTC; CDR3 protein: CASVWASGSYNEQFF
D gene: -; V gene: TRBV14; clone size: -; J gene: TRBJ2-7; CDR3 DNA: TGTGCCAGCCAAAAGAACAGGTACTACGAGCAGTACTTC; CDR3 protein: CASQKNRYYEQYF
D gene: -; V gene: TRBV11-2; clone size: once; J gene: TRBJ1-6; CDR3 DNA: TGTGCCAGCAGCTTAGATCCCCTCTTTGGTACGACCAGTTCACCCCTCCACTTT; CDR3 protein: CASSLDPLFGTTSSPLHF
D gene: -; V gene: TRBV7-8; clone size: many; J gene: TRBJ1-3; CDR3 DNA: TGTGCCAGCAGCACCGGCATCCTCGGAAACACCATATATTTT; CDR3 protein: CASSTGILGNTIYF
D gene: -; V gene: TRBV6-2/TRBV6-3; clone size: few; J gene: TRBJ1-1; CDR3 DNA: TGTGCCAGCAGTTACTGGGGGGCCGGCACTGAAGCTTTCTTT; CDR3 protein: CASSYWGAGTEAFF
D gene: -; V gene: TRBV12-3/TRBV12-4; clone size: few; J gene: TRBJ2-7; CDR3 DNA: TGTGCCAGCAGTGCCCCCCTGGGCGAGCAGTACTTC; CDR3 protein: CASSAPLGEQYF
D gene: TRBD2; V gene: TRBV7-6; clone size: -; J gene: TRBJ2-5; CDR3 DNA: TGTGCCAGCAGCTTAGCGACTAGCGGGGGCCAAGAGACCCAGTACTTC; CDR3 protein: CASSLATSGGQETQYF
D gene: -; V gene: TRBV29-1; clone size: -; J gene: TRBJ2-1; CDR3 DNA: TGCAGCGTGCGAGTCAATGAGCAGTTCTTC; CDR3 protein: CSVRVNEQFF
D gene: TRBD1; V gene: TRBV20-1; clone size: few; J gene: TRBJ1-1; CDR3 DNA: TGCAGTGCTAGACAGCCTGACAGGGGAAAAGCTTTCTTT; CDR3 protein: CSARQPDRGKAFF
D gene: -; V gene: TRBV5-1; clone size: -; J gene: TRBJ2-5; CDR3 DNA: TGCGCCAGCAGAGCGGAGATTGTGAAAGAGACCCAGTACTTC; CDR3 protein: CASRAEIVKETQYF
D gene: -; V gene: TRBV27; clone size: -; J gene: TRBJ1-3; CDR3 DNA: TGTGCCAGCAGTTCCGCCGGGACCAGCGGAAACACCATATATTTT; CDR3 protein: CASSSAGTSGNTIYF
D gene: -; V gene: TRBV3-1; clone size: many; J gene: TRBJ1-4; CDR3 DNA: TGTGCCAGCAGCCAGGGATTTAGCGAAAAACTGTTTTTT; CDR3 protein: CASSQGFSEKLFF
D gene: -; V gene: TRBV5-4; clone size: -; J gene: TRBJ2-7; CDR3 DNA: TGTGCCAGCAGCTTGGAGGGGGGCCGGGATTACGAGCAGTACTTC; CDR3 protein: CASSLEGGRDYEQYF
D gene: -; V gene: TRBV7-2; clone size: few; J gene: TRBJ1-5; CDR3 DNA: TGTGCCAGCAGCTTAGGTGGGGGGCCGCGTGGCAATCAGCCCCAGCATTTT; CDR3 protein: CASSLGGGPRGNQPQHF
D gene: TRBD2; V gene: TRBV28; clone size: few; J gene: TRBJ2-7; CDR3 DNA: TGTGCCAGCAGTCCACCTCCGGGACTAGCCCTCACCTACGAGCAGTACTTC; CDR3 protein: CASSPPPGLALTYEQYF
D gene: -; V gene: TRBV6-2/TRBV6-3; clone size: -; J gene: TRBJ2-3; CDR3 DNA: TGTGCCAGCAGCGGAATGGGACACCCGGGCACAGATACGCAGTATTTT; CDR3 protein: CASSGMGHPGTDTQYF
D gene: -; V gene: TRBV10-2; clone size: few; J gene: TRBJ2-5; CDR3 DNA: TGCGCCAGCAGTGCATCCCAAGAGACCCAGTACTTC; CDR3 protein: CASSASQETQYF
D gene: -; V gene: TRBV6-2/TRBV6-3; clone size: -; J gene: TRBJ1-1; CDR3 DNA: TGTGCCAGCAGTGTGGCAGGGCGGAACACTGAAGCTTTCTTT; CDR3 protein: CASSVAGRNTEAFF
D gene: -; V gene: TRBV12-3/TRBV12-4; clone size: few; J gene: TRBJ1-1; CDR3 DNA: TGTGCCAGCAGGGGACGGTCGAACACTGAAGCTTTCTTT; CDR3 protein: CASRGRSNTEAFF
D gene: -; V gene: TRBV30; clone size: -; J gene: TRBJ1-4; CDR3 DNA: TGTGCCTGGAGCCTAACCGGGACGGCGATCGGGAAACTGTTTTTT; CDR3 protein: CAWSLTGTAIGKLFF
D gene: -; V gene: TRBV19; clone size: few; J gene: TRBJ1-4; CDR3 DNA: TGTGCCACCAGAGACCGGGAAAAACTGTTTTTT; CDR3 protein: CATRDREKLFF
D gene: -; V gene: TRBV12-3/TRBV12-4; clone size: -; J gene: TRBJ2-2; CDR3 DNA: TGTGCCAGCAGTCCCGAAGGGGCGGGAAGGCTGTTTTTT; CDR3 protein: CASSPEGAGRLFF
D gene: -; V gene: TRBV7-2; clone size: few; J gene: TRBJ1-4; CDR3 DNA: TGTGCCAGCAGCTTAGCGCTAAGGGGCGAAAAACTGTTTTTT; CDR3 protein: CASSLALRGEKLFF
D gene: TRBD2; V gene: TRBV12-3/TRBV12-4; clone size: -; J gene: TRBJ2-3; CDR3 DNA: TGTGCCAGCAGTGCCCCACCCACAAGACTAGCGGGTATCACAGATACGCAGTATTTT; CDR3 protein: CASSAPPTRLAGITDTQYF
D gene: -; V gene: TRBV5-4; clone size: few; J gene: TRBJ2-1; CDR3 DNA: TGTGCCAGCAGCTTGGGACAGGTCGGCTTGTATGAGCAGTTCTTC; CDR3 protein: CASSLGQVGLYEQFF
D gene: -; V gene: TRBV4-1; clone size: few; J gene: TRBJ1-2; CDR3 DNA: TGCGCCAGCAGCCAACTCATTCGACAGCCCCTAGGCTATGGCTACACCTTC; CDR3 protein: CASSQLIRQPLGYGYTF